This T cell receptor (beta chain) came from a study of blood T cell repertoires in COVID-19 (TCRdb year 2020). For the study in its entirety: Collaborator samples came from the United States, Italy and Spain and covered acute and convalescent phases of COVID-19. A freely available public database, intended as a resource for researchers studying the immune response to SARS-CoV-2, is where the repertoires were released. The dataset comprised deeply sampled blood TCRbeta repertoires from subjects exposed to, actively infected with, or recovered from COVID-19. Nearly every sample came with metadata listing a de-identified subject ID, COVID-19 status, age in years and sex. The prospective study material was composed of cDNA or gDNA derived from T cells, B-cell-depleted T cells, or PBMCs. The samples were drawn from the first 160 participants of the ongoing ImmuneRACE study and from under 1,500 subjects provided by 6 global collaborators. Where HLA class I and class II types were available, the types were taken from metadata supplied by the sample provider, not from assay-based typing. Overall results and qualifications from the work: How much clinical and demographic metadata was included differed by source and by participant, and the metadata was provided uncurated.

Collaborating institutions collected whole blood in K2EDTA tubes following their own protocols. For TCRbeta analysis, collaborators shipped samples in one of three forms: frozen whole blood, isolated PBMCs, or DNA extracted from either of those sample types. TCRbeta CDR3 regions were amplified from genomic DNA using the immunoSEQ Assay, a bias-controlled multiplex PCR. The study's own analysis went as follows. The number of nucleated cells in each sample was estimated by amplification of reference gene primers within the assay. Sequence reads were collapsed and filtered to measure the absolute abundance of every unique TCRbeta CDR3 rearrangement. For each sample, productive Simpson clonality was calculated as the square root of Simpson's diversity index over productive rearrangements. Entries here come from immuneACCESS through TCRdb and include only in-frame sequences with V and J called. Some clones fail to appear in such tables; in the studies checked, an unresolved V gene covers under half of the shortfall, and the cause of the remainder is unknown. Clone size and V and J calls were adopted from that table, with D and trimming inferred from the DNA. The sample table lists 100,000 to 150,000 clones, 87% of them with a count of one. The ten largest account for 7.7% of the sample.

For this clone: Its antigen has not been determined. The input lacks base qualities; no much larger clone sits a single base away.

At the junction V is shortened by 5 bases and J by 7 bases; bases outside the gene matches: 5. There are 14 amino acids in the CDR3, from cysteine to phenylalanine inclusive. The entry retains the CDR3 DNA only, 42 bases that are in frame from base 1. As encoded in the germline V gene, CDR1 is SGHTA while CDR2 is FQGNSA. This sequence uses TRBV7-2 and TRBJ1-4; 9 middle bases align to TRBD1. The TCR was taken from a human donor in a cohort sampled during active COVID-19. Input material: peripheral blood. CDR3 sequence: CASSAGTGIEKLFF. Here is the DNA: TGTGCCAGCAGCGCTGGGACAGGGATTGAAAAACTGTTTTTT. Extended through the reference TRBV7-2 and TRBJ1-4 proteins, this CDR3 yields the full variable domain: GAGVSQSPSNKVTEKGKDVELRCDPISGHTALYWYRQSLGQGLEFLIYFQGNSAPDKSGLPSDRFSAERTGGSVSTLTIQRTQQEDSAVYLCASSAGTGIEKLFFGSGTQLSVL.